These 23 T cell receptor beta chains originate from one sample sequenced in a study of post-analysis software for immune sequencing data. Built from TCR beta cDNA, the libraries had unique molecular identifiers in them. TCRdb called the PCR reads again in MiXCR, with one record for every CDR3 protein. This sample has roughly 600,000 distinct CDR3 sequences, with 44% found just once. Findings and limits, study-wide: Patients had higher frequencies than controls of about five TRBV segments, including TRBV5-6, TRBV5-1 and TRBV20-1.

For these receptors, no antigen is known. The sequenced sample consisted of blood. The receptors derive from a girl between 5 and 17 years old with multiple sclerosis.

The J gene is TRBJ2-7, the V gene TRBV7-9; 9 positions agree with TRBD2. This CDR3 spans 15 amino acids. Losses at the gene ends were 5 bases for V and 4 bases for J; bases not matched to a gene: 9. CDR1 SEHNR and CDR2 FQNEAQ come from the germline V gene (reference sequence). CDR3 nucleotide sequence: TGTGCCAGCAGCCCGAGTAGCGGGAGTACGTACGAGCAGTACTTC. Its translation is CASSPSSGSTYEQYF.

This clonotype appeared a few times. The J gene is TRBJ2-7, the V gene TRBV12-3 or TRBV12-4; D call uncertain. The germline V and J ends were trimmed by 7 bases and 0 bases, with 13 bases remaining between them. CDR3 size: 14 residues. Here the CDR3 DNA reads TGTGCCAGCACCTCAGGCGTTAGCTCCTACGAGCAGTACTTC. It specifies CASTSGVSSYEQYF.

The rearrangement uses TRBV27 and TRBJ1-2; D may be TRBD1 (5 bases). The length of the CDR3 is 15 residues. Trimming cost V 5 bases and J 4 bases, with 17 bases left between them. Germline V gene sequence: CDR1 MNHEY, CDR2 SMNVEV (reference sequence). CDR3 protein: CASSNTGPSVYGYTF. The CDR3 DNA follows: TGTGCCAGCAGTAACACGGGACCGTCGGTCTATGGCTACACCTTC.

The genes are TRBV7-8 and TRBJ1-2, with TRBD1 matching 7 bases. Germline values: CDR1 SGHVS, CDR2 FQNEAQ. The CDR3 runs 16 residues. Trimming took 4 bases from V and 3 from J; bases not matched to a gene: 11. CDR3 coding DNA: TGTGCCAGCAGCTCACGCGCCAGGGGGGTGGACTATGGCTACACCTTC. It codes for CASSSRARGVDYGYTF.

This clonotype has just a few counts. The rearrangement links TRBV9 to TRBJ1-5; no clear D. Deletions cut 4 bases from V and 1 base from J, with 12 bases between. This CDR3 has 15 amino acids. Germline CDR1 is SGDLS and CDR2 is YYNGEE. This chain's CDR3 is CASSPHGRSNQPQHF. The CDR3 DNA follows: TGTGCCAGCAGCCCCCATGGACGGAGCAATCAGCCCCAGCATTTT.

The chain links TRBV24-1 to TRBJ2-1; 10 bases are a match to TRBD2. This CDR3 has 16 amino acids. The trim removed 5 bases at V and 2 bases at J, leaving 5 bases unmatched. Germline assignment: CDR1 KGHDR and CDR2 SFDVKD. CDR3 in amino acids: CATSGHSGRPYNEQFF. The CDR3 coding sequence is TGTGCCACCAGTGGACATAGCGGGAGGCCCTACAATGAGCAGTTCTTC.

This clonotype was observed a few times. The V call is TRBV15, the J call TRBJ2-7; a weak D match, TRBD1 (5 bases). Per germline, CDR1 LNHNV and CDR2 YYDKDF (reference sequence). CDR3 length: 16 residues. V lost 5 bases and J 1 base, leaving 18 bases between the germline ends. In DNA, the CDR3 is TGTGCCACCAGCGGGGCTCTCCGGCCAGGATCCTACGAGCAGTACTTC. Amino acid sequence: CATSGALRPGSYEQYF.

J is TRBJ2-5 and V is TRBV10-3; a weak D match, TRBD1 (7 bases). Germline V gives CDR1 ENHRY, CDR2 SYGVKD. CDR3 size: 14 residues. Trimming removed 2 bases from V and 4 bases from J, with 11 bases in between. The CDR3 reads CAISEGGGPETQYF. The CDR3 DNA is TGTGCCATCAGTGAGGGAGGGGGCCCAGAGACCCAGTACTTC.

This clonotype has more than one count but fewer than ten. V is TRBV5-1 and J is TRBJ2-1; TRBD1 agrees at 8 bases. CDR3 length equals 14 residues. Germline V lookup: CDR1 SGHRS, CDR2 YFSETQ. V lost 1 base to trimming and J lost 8 bases; unmatched junction nucleotides: 5. The CDR3 is CASSLTAGGDEQFF. In nucleotides, the CDR3 is TGCGCCAGCAGCTTGACCGCAGGGGGCGATGAGCAGTTCTTC.

The gene calls are TRBV7-9 and TRBJ2-5; no reliable D call. The germline V gene encodes CDR1 SEHNR and CDR2 FQNEAQ (reference sequence). The V gene lost 3 bases and the J gene lost 2 bases, with 10 bases spanning the gap. The CDR3 length is 14 residues. The CDR3 region is CASSFPFGQETQYF. In nucleotides, the CDR3 is TGTGCCAGCAGCTTCCCCTTTGGGCAAGAGACCCAGTACTTC.

The rearrangement links TRBV12-3 or TRBV12-4 to TRBJ2-6; 13 bases are shared with TRBD2. The CDR3 is made up of 16 amino acids. Trimming cost V 5 bases and J 4 bases; bases outside gene matches: 2. CDR3 protein: CASSTSGGAGANVLTF. CDR3 DNA: TGTGCCAGCAGTACTAGCGGGGGGGCCGGGGCCAACGTCCTGACTTTC.

The V and J genes are TRBV12-3 or TRBV12-4 and TRBJ2-7, with D perhaps matching TRBD2 (5 bases). V lost 7 bases and J lost 3, with 7 bases in between. The CDR3 runs 11 residues. In DNA form, the CDR3 reads TGTGCCAGCACCGGGAACTACGAGCAGTACTTC. Translation gives CASTGNYEQYF.

This clonotype appeared a few times. This chain joins TRBV5-1 and TRBJ2-1; TRBD2 aligns across 7 bases. In germline, CDR1 is SGHRS, CDR2 YFSETQ. The CDR3 is 16 amino acids. V was clipped by 1 base and J by 0 bases; unmatched bases: 4. DNA for the CDR3: TGCGCCAGCAGCTTGCTAGCGGCTGGCTCCTACAATGAGCAGTTCTTC. Amino acid sequence: CASSLLAAGSYNEQFF.

The rearrangement links TRBV12-3 or TRBV12-4 to TRBJ1-1, with a tentative D call TRBD1 (5 bases). The CDR3 contains 12 residues. V shed 6 bases and J shed 8 bases, with 13 bases lying between them. The CDR3 protein is CASSIPPGEAFF. As DNA, the CDR3 is TGTGCCAGCAGCATCCCCCCAGGGGAAGCTTTCTTT.

This clonotype was picked up a small number of times. In DNA, the CDR3 is TGCAGCGTTGCGGAGAACGAGCAGTACTTC. This encodes CSVAENEQYF. This sequence joins TRBV29-1 and TRBJ2-7; D gene unclear. V lost 4 bases, J lost 5 bases, and 6 bases lay in between. Germline loops: CDR1 SQVTM, CDR2 ANQGSEA. The CDR3 contains 10 residues.

This clonotype was picked up a small number of times. V is TRBV5-1 and J is TRBJ2-3; 7 bases map to TRBD1. The CDR3 consists of 14 residues. After removal of 5 bases from V and 4 bases from J, the junction contained 7 bases not matched to a gene. The germline CDR1 and CDR2 sequences are SGHRS and YFSETQ. CDR3 DNA: TGCGCCAGCAGAGGGGGCTTCTCTGCAGATACGCAGTATTTT. Translation gives CASRGGFSADTQYF.

V usage is TRBV12-3 or TRBV12-4 and J usage is TRBJ2-2; the match to TRBD1 covers 9 bases. Germline trimming cut 5 bases from V and 5 bases from J; bases unmatched to any gene: 12. This CDR3 spans 17 amino acids. The CDR3 here is CASSPYEGQGGTGELFF. CDR3 sequence (DNA): TGTGCCAGCAGTCCTTACGAGGGACAGGGCGGAACCGGGGAGCTGTTTTTT.

This chain connects TRBV3-1 to TRBJ2-3; D is uncertain. The length of the CDR3 is 16 residues. V was shortened by 1 base and J by 2 bases, with 13 bases between the two germline ends. Looked up from germline, CDR1 is LGHDT and CDR2 is YNNKEL (reference sequence). CDR3 loop: CASSQASSTHTDTQYF. CDR3 bases: TGTGCCAGCAGCCAAGCCTCCTCGACTCACACAGATACGCAGTATTTT.

V and J are TRBV7-9 and TRBJ2-7, with 10 bases aligning to TRBD1. The CDR3 has 15 amino acids. V was pared by 5 bases and J by 4 bases, with 8 bases of the junction left unmatched. CDR1 and CDR2 (germline): SEHNR, FQNEAQ (reference sequence). The CDR3 DNA reads as TGTGCCAGCAGCGCCCGACAGGGGGCTGGTTACGAGCAGTACTTC. Its translation is CASSARQGAGYEQYF.

The chain joins TRBV12-3 or TRBV12-4 to TRBJ2-5; D possibly corresponds to TRBD2 (6 bases). Deletions cut 2 bases from V and 5 bases from J, with 18 bases between. This CDR3 spans 16 amino acids. CDR3: CASSLSQGGLRETQYF. In DNA, the CDR3 is TGTGCCAGCAGTTTAAGCCAGGGAGGCCTCAGGGAGACCCAGTACTTC.

This clonotype has a handful of counts. The chain uses TRBV3-1 and TRBJ1-2; no clear D gene. V lost 1 base, J lost 8 bases, and 11 bases lay in between. In germline, CDR1 is LGHDT, CDR2 YNNKEL (reference sequence). CDR3 length: 13 amino acids. The CDR3 region has the DNA TGTGCCAGCAGCCAAGGCAGCTGGGCCGGCTACACCTTC. Translation: CASSQGSWAGYTF. The complete variable domain, with remaining parts taken from reference TRBV3-1 and TRBJ1-2, reads DTAVSQTPKYLVTQMGNDKSIKCEQNLGHDTMYWYKQDSKKFLKIMFSYNNKELIINETVPNRFSPKSPDKAHLNLHINSLELGDSAVYFCASSQGSWAGYTFGSGTRLTVV.

This clonotype was observed a handful of times. This chain links TRBV29-1 with TRBJ2-7; TRBD1 agrees at 9 bases. The germline CDR1 and CDR2 sequences are SQVTM and ANQGSEA. CDR3 length: 15 amino acids. Trimming removed 6 bases from V and 6 bases from J; junction bases left unmatched: 15. The CDR3 sequence is CSVVGKGQGYGEQYF. DNA for the CDR3: TGCAGCGTCGTGGGGAAGGGACAGGGATATGGCGAGCAGTACTTC.

This clonotype was picked up a small number of times. The chain carries TRBV7-2 and TRBJ2-1, with D tentatively TRBD1 or TRBD2 (5 bases each). The germline gives CDR1 SGHTA, CDR2 FQGNSA. This CDR3 has 16 amino acids. The V and J ends lost 0 bases and 3 bases respectively, with 12 bases between them. The CDR3 sequence is CASSLAAGTRYNEQFF. The DNA of the CDR3 is TGTGCCAGCAGCTTAGCGGCCGGGACCCGCTACAATGAGCAGTTCTTC.